These T cell receptor beta chains were read from a single sample in a study of T cells in Graves' hyperthyroidism and ophthalmopathy. TCRdb reprocessed the multiplex PCR reads via MiXCR and lists one record per CDR3 protein. Seen here are about half a million distinct CDR3 sequences, around a fifth observed once, and the top ten hold 45% to 50%. The sample comprised blood. The receptors come from a woman in her sixties or seventies with Graves' ophthalmopathy. CDR3s include the opening cysteine and the closing phenylalanine or tryptophan. The order of the fields is D gene, V gene, clone size, J gene, CDR3 DNA, CDR3 protein. The D gene is left open where the match is weak. The listing skips clone size in some rows; elsewhere it reads once, few, many or a size class.

d_gene: .; v_gene: TRBV12-3/TRBV12-4; abundance: many; j_gene: TRBJ1-1; CDR3nt: TGTGCCAGCAGTCACAGACAGAACCCTGAAGCTTTCTTT; CDR3aa: CASSHRQNPEAFF
d_gene: TRBD1; v_gene: TRBV10-3; abundance: few; j_gene: TRBJ1-3; CDR3nt: TGTGCCATCAGTGAAAGGGACAGTGGAAACACCATATATTTT; CDR3aa: CAISERDSGNTIYF
d_gene: .; v_gene: TRBV27; abundance: few; j_gene: TRBJ2-5; CDR3nt: TGTGCCAGCAGTTTGTCGGATCAAGAGACCCAGTACTTC; CDR3aa: CASSLSDQETQYF
d_gene: .; v_gene: TRBV20-1; abundance: few; j_gene: TRBJ2-3; CDR3nt: TGCAGTGCTTTAGGGGGAGATACGCAGTATTTT; CDR3aa: CSALGGDTQYF
d_gene: .; v_gene: TRBV11-3; abundance: .; j_gene: TRBJ1-1; CDR3nt: TGTGCCAGCAGCTTAGATGGGGTAAAGAACACTGAAGCTTTCTTT; CDR3aa: CASSLDGVKNTEAFF
d_gene: .; v_gene: TRBV10-3; abundance: many; j_gene: TRBJ2-3; CDR3nt: TGTGCCATCAGTGAGCCAGCCTTGGAGGAGGGTGTGAAGAGGCTCACAGATACGCAGTATTTT; CDR3aa: CAISEPALEEGVKRLTDTQYF
d_gene: .; v_gene: TRBV28; abundance: many; j_gene: TRBJ1-2; CDR3nt: TGTGCCAGCAGTTTATCACCCTCTACCTATGGCTACACCTTC; CDR3aa: CASSLSPSTYGYTF
d_gene: .; v_gene: TRBV9; abundance: .; j_gene: TRBJ2-3; CDR3nt: TGTGCCAGCAGCGTAACTAAGGGGGATACGCAGTATTTT; CDR3aa: CASSVTKGDTQYF
d_gene: TRBD2; v_gene: TRBV5-1; abundance: .; j_gene: TRBJ2-7; CDR3nt: TGCGCCAGCAGCTTGGGGCTAGCGGGGATCTACGAGCAGTACTTC; CDR3aa: CASSLGLAGIYEQYF
d_gene: TRBD2; v_gene: TRBV20-1; abundance: .; j_gene: TRBJ2-1; CDR3nt: TGCAGTGCTAGGTTAGCGGGAGTCAATGAGCAGTTCTTC; CDR3aa: CSARLAGVNEQFF
d_gene: .; v_gene: TRBV3-1; abundance: few; j_gene: TRBJ1-2; CDR3nt: TGTGCCAGCAGCCAAGAATGGCAGGATGATCGCTACACCTTC; CDR3aa: CASSQEWQDDRYTF
d_gene: TRBD2; v_gene: TRBV11-2; abundance: .; j_gene: TRBJ2-3; CDR3nt: TGTGCCAGCAGCTTCGGGGGGACTAGCACAGATACGCAGTATTTT; CDR3aa: CASSFGGTSTDTQYF
d_gene: TRBD2; v_gene: TRBV20-1; abundance: many; j_gene: TRBJ2-5; CDR3nt: TGCAGTGCTAGAGGGGCTAGCGGGAGTGTGGAGACCCAGTACTTC; CDR3aa: CSARGASGSVETQYF
d_gene: .; v_gene: TRBV19; abundance: few; j_gene: TRBJ1-2; CDR3nt: TGTGCCAGTAGTATACGACAGGCTGTTGGCTACACCTTC; CDR3aa: CASSIRQAVGYTF
d_gene: TRBD1; v_gene: TRBV7-9; abundance: many; j_gene: TRBJ2-7; CDR3nt: TGTGCCAGCAGCAGGGGACAGGCACCCTACGAGCAGTACTTC; CDR3aa: CASSRGQAPYEQYF
d_gene: .; v_gene: TRBV11-2; abundance: .; j_gene: TRBJ2-2; CDR3nt: TGTGCCAGCAATACGCCCCGGGGGACCTCTAGGGGCGGGGAGCTGTTTTTT; CDR3aa: CASNTPRGTSRGGELFF
d_gene: TRBD2; v_gene: TRBV18; abundance: .; j_gene: TRBJ2-7; CDR3nt: TGTGCCAGCTCATCAAGGACTAGCGGGGAGCAGTACTTC; CDR3aa: CASSSRTSGEQYF
d_gene: .; v_gene: TRBV7-3; abundance: .; j_gene: TRBJ1-1; CDR3nt: TGTGCCAGCAGCTTAAACACCGGGGCCGCTGCTCTCTTT; CDR3aa: CASSLNTGAAALF
d_gene: .; v_gene: TRBV6-1; abundance: .; j_gene: TRBJ1-1; CDR3nt: TGTGCCAGTGATGGGGGTATGAACACTGAAGCTTTCTTT; CDR3aa: CASDGGMNTEAFF
d_gene: .; v_gene: TRBV12-3/TRBV12-4; abundance: many; j_gene: TRBJ1-1; CDR3nt: TGTGCCAGCAGATACAGGGCTTTGAACACTGAAGCTTTCTTT; CDR3aa: CASRYRALNTEAFF
d_gene: .; v_gene: TRBV6-2/TRBV6-3; abundance: .; j_gene: TRBJ1-1; CDR3nt: TGTGCCAGCAGTTTTCTCGTGGCGAACACTGAAGCTTTCTTT; CDR3aa: CASSFLVANTEAFF
d_gene: .; v_gene: TRBV6-1; abundance: few; j_gene: TRBJ2-2; CDR3nt: TGTGCCAGCAACGTCGGCACCGGGGAGCTGTTTTTT; CDR3aa: CASNVGTGELFF
d_gene: .; v_gene: TRBV20-1; abundance: few; j_gene: TRBJ2-7; CDR3nt: TGCAGTGCTAGAGCCCCCAGACTGGGGTCCGAGCAGTACTTC; CDR3aa: CSARAPRLGSEQYF
d_gene: .; v_gene: TRBV9; abundance: few; j_gene: TRBJ2-5; CDR3nt: TGTGCCAGCAGCGTAGATGGGGGAGTGGCGGAGACCCAGTACTTC; CDR3aa: CASSVDGGVAETQYF
d_gene: .; v_gene: TRBV24-1; abundance: .; j_gene: TRBJ2-5; CDR3nt: TGTGCCACCAGCCCCTCAGGGGGGCAAGAGACCCAGTACTTC; CDR3aa: CATSPSGGQETQYF
d_gene: TRBD2; v_gene: TRBV7-2; abundance: .; j_gene: TRBJ2-1; CDR3nt: TGTGCCAGCAGCTTAGCGGTAGGGACTAGCTCCTACAATGAGCAGTTCTTC; CDR3aa: CASSLAVGTSSYNEQFF
d_gene: .; v_gene: TRBV15; abundance: .; j_gene: TRBJ1-5; CDR3nt: TGTGCCACCAGCAGAACTACAGGGTTGCAGCCCCAGCATTTT; CDR3aa: CATSRTTGLQPQHF
d_gene: TRBD2; v_gene: TRBV5-5; abundance: .; j_gene: TRBJ2-3; CDR3nt: TGTGCCAGCAGCCATCCGGGACTAGCGGTAGATACGCAGTATTTT; CDR3aa: CASSHPGLAVDTQYF
d_gene: TRBD2; v_gene: TRBV19; abundance: .; j_gene: TRBJ2-3; CDR3nt: TGTGCCAGTAAGGGGCGGAGCGGGGCACCAGATACGCAGTATTTT; CDR3aa: CASKGRSGAPDTQYF
d_gene: .; v_gene: TRBV24-1; abundance: few; j_gene: TRBJ1-2; CDR3nt: TGTGCCACCAGTGATTCGGCAGGTAGGGGCTACACCTTC; CDR3aa: CATSDSAGRGYTF
d_gene: .; v_gene: TRBV10-2; abundance: many; j_gene: TRBJ2-7; CDR3nt: TGCGCCAGCAGTGTGGGGACATACGCCTACGAGCAGTACTTC; CDR3aa: CASSVGTYAYEQYF
d_gene: .; v_gene: TRBV7-4; abundance: few; j_gene: TRBJ2-1; CDR3nt: TGTGCCAGCAGCGCCTCGTTCGCGACCTACAATGAGCAGTTCTTC; CDR3aa: CASSASFATYNEQFF
d_gene: .; v_gene: TRBV5-5; abundance: .; j_gene: TRBJ1-5; CDR3nt: TGTGCCAGCAGCTTTCAGGGGATGGAGCCCCAGCATTTT; CDR3aa: CASSFQGMEPQHF
d_gene: .; v_gene: TRBV7-2; abundance: few; j_gene: TRBJ2-7; CDR3nt: TGTGCCAGCAGCTTAACCCTTTTCGAGCAGTACTTC; CDR3aa: CASSLTLFEQYF
d_gene: TRBD2; v_gene: TRBV20-1; abundance: .; j_gene: TRBJ2-1; CDR3nt: TGCAGTGCTAGAGTGGGCGGGAGAGCCTACAATGAGCAGTTCTTC; CDR3aa: CSARVGGRAYNEQFF
d_gene: .; v_gene: TRBV11-2; abundance: medium-sized; j_gene: TRBJ2-5; CDR3nt: TGTGCCAGCAGCTTGACAGGAGAGACCCAGTACTTC; CDR3aa: CASSLTGETQYF
d_gene: .; v_gene: TRBV20-1; abundance: .; j_gene: TRBJ2-1; CDR3nt: TGCAGTGCTTGGGGTGGGGGGCAGTTCTTC; CDR3aa: CSAWGGGQFF
d_gene: .; v_gene: TRBV27; abundance: many; j_gene: TRBJ2-7; CDR3nt: TGTGCCAGCAGTTTAGGGACAGGGGGCCTACTAGCGGGAGGACGGGAGCAGTACTTC; CDR3aa: CASSLGTGGLLAGGREQYF
d_gene: .; v_gene: TRBV7-2; abundance: many; j_gene: TRBJ1-1; CDR3nt: TGTGCCAGCAGCTTATATGCGGGGAACACTGAAGCTTTCTTT; CDR3aa: CASSLYAGNTEAFF
d_gene: .; v_gene: TRBV29-1; abundance: few; j_gene: TRBJ2-6; CDR3nt: TGCAGCGTTGAGGAGGGGGGGGTAGGGGCCAACGTCCTGACTTTC; CDR3aa: CSVEEGGVGANVLTF
d_gene: .; v_gene: TRBV3-1; abundance: few; j_gene: TRBJ2-1; CDR3nt: TGTGCCAGCAGCCCCGGGACACTCTCCTACAATGAGCAGTTCTTC; CDR3aa: CASSPGTLSYNEQFF
d_gene: .; v_gene: TRBV25-1; abundance: few; j_gene: TRBJ1-1; CDR3nt: TGTGCCAGCAGTGAATTTGGACCGACTGAAGCTTTCTTT; CDR3aa: CASSEFGPTEAFF
d_gene: .; v_gene: TRBV12-3/TRBV12-4; abundance: many; j_gene: TRBJ2-5; CDR3nt: TGTGCCAGCCGGAGGGGGCCTCAAGAGACCCAGTACTTC; CDR3aa: CASRRGPQETQYF
d_gene: .; v_gene: TRBV28; abundance: .; j_gene: TRBJ1-1; CDR3nt: TGTGCCAGCAGTTTAGCTGGAGGCGAGAACACTGAAGCTTTCTTT; CDR3aa: CASSLAGGENTEAFF
d_gene: TRBD1; v_gene: TRBV12-3/TRBV12-4; abundance: .; j_gene: TRBJ2-2; CDR3nt: TGTGCCAGCAGCGTCGGACAGGGGGCTCACTACACCGGGGAGCTGTTTTTT; CDR3aa: CASSVGQGAHYTGELFF